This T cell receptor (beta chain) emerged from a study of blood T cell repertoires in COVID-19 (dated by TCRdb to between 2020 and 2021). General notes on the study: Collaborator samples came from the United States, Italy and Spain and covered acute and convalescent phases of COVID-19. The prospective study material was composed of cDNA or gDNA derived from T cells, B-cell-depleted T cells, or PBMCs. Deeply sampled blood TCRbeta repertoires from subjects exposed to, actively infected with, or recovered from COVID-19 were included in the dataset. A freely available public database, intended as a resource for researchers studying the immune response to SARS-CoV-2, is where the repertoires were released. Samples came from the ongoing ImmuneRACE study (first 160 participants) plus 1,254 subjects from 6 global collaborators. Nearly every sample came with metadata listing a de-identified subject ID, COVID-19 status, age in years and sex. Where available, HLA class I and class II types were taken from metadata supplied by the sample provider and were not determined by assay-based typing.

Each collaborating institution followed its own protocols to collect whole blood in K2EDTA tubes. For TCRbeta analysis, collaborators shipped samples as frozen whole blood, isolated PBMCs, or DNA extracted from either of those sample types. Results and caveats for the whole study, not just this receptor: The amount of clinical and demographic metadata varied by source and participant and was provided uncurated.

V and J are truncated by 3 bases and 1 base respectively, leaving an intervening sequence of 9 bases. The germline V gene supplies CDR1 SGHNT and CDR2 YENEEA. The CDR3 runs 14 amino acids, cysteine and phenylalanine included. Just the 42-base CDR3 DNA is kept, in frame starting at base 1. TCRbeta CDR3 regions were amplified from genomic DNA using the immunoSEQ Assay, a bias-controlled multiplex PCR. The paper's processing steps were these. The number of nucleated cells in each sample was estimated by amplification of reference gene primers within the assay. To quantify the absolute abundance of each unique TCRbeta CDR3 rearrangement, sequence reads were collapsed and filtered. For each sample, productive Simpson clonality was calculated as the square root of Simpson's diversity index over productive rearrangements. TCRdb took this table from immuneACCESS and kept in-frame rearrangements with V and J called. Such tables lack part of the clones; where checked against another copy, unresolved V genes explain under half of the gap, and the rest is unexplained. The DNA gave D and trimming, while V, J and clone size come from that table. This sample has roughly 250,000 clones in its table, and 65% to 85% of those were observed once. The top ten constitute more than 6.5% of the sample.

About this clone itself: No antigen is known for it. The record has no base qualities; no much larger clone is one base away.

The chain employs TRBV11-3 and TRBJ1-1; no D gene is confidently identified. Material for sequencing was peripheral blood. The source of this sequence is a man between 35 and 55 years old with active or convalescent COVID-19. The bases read TGTGCCAGCAGCTTGGGCAGAGAGAACACTGAAGCTTTCTTT. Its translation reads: CASSLGRENTEAFF.